This T cell receptor beta chain was found in a study of T cells after yellow fever vaccination (dated by TCRdb to about 2019). A note on the overall study: The SMART-Seq v4 Ultra Low Input RNA kit was used to prepare libraries from fractions with low cell numbers. To follow T-cell clones before and after primary and booster YFV17D yellow fever vaccination, bulk TCR alpha and beta repertoires were sequenced over time. Two healthy male donors, one aged 18 to 30 and one aged 30 to 40 years, were included in the cohort. Bulk PBMC replicates and cell subsets were isolated from blood drawn at multiple timepoints before and after both primary and secondary immunization. General conclusions and limits of the study: Because abundant contaminating clonotypes from the bulk population could be contained in FACS-sorted repertoires, computational filtering was required. The secondary T-cell response was weaker than the primary response but faster, peaking on day 5 instead of day 15. A small share of clonotypes occurred in both CD4 and CD8 compartments, likely arising from convergent recombination. Because only a couple of donors were included in the study, the extent to which the findings can be generalized is limited. Most clones expanded after primary vaccination (almost 97% of CD4 and 70% to 90% of CD8) were re-detected after the booster, suggesting that broad memory maintenance occurred.

What the treatment or condition label conveys for this sample: live attenuated yellow fever vaccine strain. Two biological replicates of bulk PBMCs were collected at each blood-draw timepoint. A standard Ficoll-Paque protocol was used to isolate PBMCs from peripheral blood. RNA was extracted with TriZol from bulk PBMCs, CD4 and CD8 fractions, and dextramer-positive and dextramer-negative fractions. A remark on this clonotype: Its specific antigen is unknown. No base quality values were provided; no much bigger clone lies one nucleotide off.

The CDR3, cysteine through phenylalanine, is 12 amino acids long. The retained sequence is limited to the CDR3, 36 bases, with the frame set at the first base. A distance of 9 bases separates the germline ends of V and J, which lose 4 bases and 5 bases respectively. Based on the germline V gene, the CDR1 and CDR2 sequences are SQVTM and ANQGSEA. TCR cDNA was synthesized by 5'RACE template switching, which introduced a universal primer site and unique molecular identifiers. Priming of cDNA synthesis was performed from both the TCR alpha and TCR beta constant segments. Libraries were amplified in two PCR steps, with sample barcodes and sequencing adapters added in the second step. Libraries were sequenced on Illumina HiSeq 2500 (2x100 bp) or NovaSeq (2x150 bp). The authors' analysis ran thus. Demultiplexing of reads and collapsing into UMI consensus sequences were performed with MIGEC, and V(D)J alignment was carried out with MiXCR. Clonotypes responding to the vaccine were identified with edgeR on replicate PBMC samples, with the criteria of FDR below 0.01 and a log2 fold change above 5 up to day 15. Bulk clonotypes were assigned CD4 or CD8 identity according to which sequenced CD4 or CD8 repertoire held them at higher abundance. TCRdb applied fastp at Q25 and MiXCR to the public reads, then kept only in-frame beta chains. Rows are unified per CDR3 protein, each entry keeping the most common DNA and genes. The V and J calls come from TCRdb's annotation, not from the publication. The sample table lists 550,000 to 750,000 distinct CDR3 sequences, roughly 13% of them with a count of one. The ten largest account for about an eighth of the sample.

The V and J genes are TRBV29-1 and TRBJ1-5; no D gene is confidently identified. The specimen was PBMCs, collected on the day of the yellow fever booster vaccination. The sequence came from a man aged 30 to 39 who received the YFV17D yellow fever vaccine. The CDR3 protein: CSVGFTDQPQHF. The DNA sequence is given as TGCAGCGTTGGGTTTACGGATCAGCCCCAGCATTTT.